The rows below give T cell receptor beta chains drawn from one sample of a study of patients and donors after allogeneic stem cell transplantation. TCRdb called the RT-PCR reads again in MiXCR, with one record for every CDR3 protein. This table holds 150,000 to 200,000 distinct CDR3 sequences, more than 20% found once. The sequenced sample consisted of blood, either unsorted or a sorted T cell fraction (not recorded which). The receptors originated from a human donor who was either an allogeneic HSCT recipient or a stem cell or donor lymphocyte infusion donor (not recorded which). It is not recorded whose cells these are; they may come from a transplant donor. Each CDR3 is given with its conserved first and last residue. The D gene is left open where the match is weak. For some rows the clone size is stated as once, few or many, or as a class when expanded; others skip it.

J	D	V	size	DNA	CDR3
TRBJ2-1	.	TRBV11-3	few	TGTGCCAGCAGCTTGGGGCCCATAGGGGAGCAGTTCTTC	CASSLGPIGEQFF
TRBJ2-7	.	TRBV30	.	TGTGCCTGCAGCCGAGGGGTGACAGAGTCCTACGAGCAGTACTTC	CACSRGVTESYEQYF
TRBJ1-1	.	TRBV7-2	.	TGTGCCAGCAGCTGGAGGGGCCAAGCTTTCTTT	CASSWRGQAFF
TRBJ1-4	.	TRBV15	.	TGTGCCACCAGCAGTCGCTCCGGGTTTAATGAAAAACTGTTTTTT	CATSSRSGFNEKLFF
TRBJ2-3	TRBD2	TRBV19	.	TGTGCCAGTAGTACCCTAGCGGGGGGGGCAGATACGCAGTATTTT	CASSTLAGGADTQYF
TRBJ2-2	.	TRBV24-1	.	TGTGCCACCAGTGATTTAGGGGAGCTGTTTTTT	CATSDLGELFF
TRBJ1-2	.	TRBV5-1	.	TGCGCCAGCAGTCACGGGGCCGCTAACTATGGCTACACCTTC	CASSHGAANYGYTF
TRBJ1-3	.	TRBV9	.	TGTGCCAGCGGCAGGGTTGCTGGAAACACCATATATTTT	CASGRVAGNTIYF
TRBJ2-3	TRBD2	TRBV6-6	.	TGTGCCAGCAGTTCCAGGGGGGCGGGAGGGACAGATACGCAGTATTTT	CASSSRGAGGTDTQYF
TRBJ2-7	TRBD1	TRBV12-3/TRBV12-4	.	TGTGCCAGCAGTTTCTCGGACAGGGTATTCTACGAGCAGTACTTC	CASSFSDRVFYEQYF
TRBJ2-1	.	TRBV12-3/TRBV12-4	few	TGTGCCAGCACAACCATTGTGGGGCTAGTTGAATCAGAGGAGCAGTTCTTC	CASTTIVGLVESEEQFF
TRBJ2-2	.	TRBV10-3	few	TGTGCCATCAGTGAGGTCCTGGGTTCGAACACCGGGGAGCTGTTTTTT	CAISEVLGSNTGELFF
TRBJ1-1	TRBD1	TRBV5-5	.	TGTGCCAGCAGCTTGGTGACAGGGGGTTTGGGCACTGAAGCTTTCTTT	CASSLVTGGLGTEAFF
TRBJ2-7	.	TRBV12-3/TRBV12-4	few	TGTGCCAGCAGTTTATCCCGGCGACCCTCCTACGAGCAGTACTTC	CASSLSRRPSYEQYF
TRBJ2-1	.	TRBV7-2	.	TGTGCCAGCAGCTTGACAGTAAGATCTCGTTCCAATGAGCAGTTCTTC	CASSLTVRSRSNEQFF
TRBJ1-1	.	TRBV20-1	many	TGCAGTGCTAGAGATGTTAGAAGGGTTGGAACTTTCTTT	CSARDVRRVGTFF
TRBJ2-5	.	TRBV12-3/TRBV12-4	few	TGTGCCAGCAGTTTTCGGGGGTCGGAGGAGACCCAGTACTTC	CASSFRGSEETQYF
TRBJ2-3	TRBD2	TRBV20-1	.	TGCAGTGGGGCGGGGGGCACAGATACGCAGTATTTT	CSGAGGTDTQYF
TRBJ1-1	.	TRBV6-6	many	TGTGCCAGCAGTTACTCTCCGTTACAGGGAGGGAACACTGAAGCTTTCTTT	CASSYSPLQGGNTEAFF
TRBJ2-5	.	TRBV4-2	.	TGTGCCAGCAGCCAAGACCTCCGGGACCTCCAAGAGACCCAGTACTTC	CASSQDLRDLQETQYF
TRBJ2-1	TRBD2	TRBV29-1	.	TGCAGCGCCAAGGGTAGCGGGACCTACAATGAGCAGTTCTTC	CSAKGSGTYNEQFF
TRBJ1-2	.	TRBV5-1	.	TGCGCCAGCAGCCCCTCTTCTAACTATGGCTACACCTTC	CASSPSSNYGYTF
TRBJ1-1	TRBD1	TRBV25-1	many	TGTGCCAGCAGTGAAGGACAGGGGGCGGCTTCGAACACTGAAGCTTTCTTT	CASSEGQGAASNTEAFF